These 16 T cell receptor beta chains share one sample of origin, sequenced in a study of T cell responses to AZD1222 COVID-19 vaccine. TCRdb's table, derived via immunoSEQ multiplex PCR, lists solely in-frame clones and lacks some. This table has tens of thousands of clones, around 80% appearing once. Material: peripheral blood, obtained on day 0 of AZD1222 vaccination. The receptor set was obtained from an adult in good health.

This sequence joins TRBV6-1 and TRBJ1-2; 8 nucleotides agree with TRBD1. Germline values: CDR1 MNHNS, CDR2 SASEGT. The CDR3 loop spans 12 amino acids. V was pared by 5 bases and J by 9 bases, with 5 bases of the junction left unmatched. As DNA, the CDR3 is TGTGCCAGCAGTACTGGACAGGGAAGCTACACCTTC. Translating gives CASSTGQGSYTF.

The V and J genes are TRBV2 and TRBJ1-1; no clear D. Trimming left V 2 bases short and J 5 bases short, with 9 bases between. Germline V lookup: CDR1 SNHLY, CDR2 FYNNEI. CDR3 length equals 13 residues. The DNA of the CDR3 is TGTGCCAGCAGTGAATTTGGCTTAACTGAAGCTTTCTTT. This translates into CASSEFGLTEAFF.

This sequence joins TRBV7-8 and TRBJ1-2; 8 bases line up with TRBD1. With 5 bases clipped from V and 6 bases from J, the junction kept 8 bases outside the gene matches. The length of the CDR3 is 14 residues. Germline V gives CDR1 SGHVS, CDR2 FQNEAQ. The CDR3 nucleotides read TGTGCCAGCAGCCTGACAGGGGAGGCGCATGGCTACACCTTC. Its protein is CASSLTGEAHGYTF.

This chain connects TRBV2 to TRBJ2-1, with D uncertain. The CDR3 contains 11 residues. Trimming shortened V by 4 bases and J by 8 bases, and 6 bases separated the two germline ends. The germline V gene encodes CDR1 SNHLY and CDR2 FYNNEI. This CDR3 is CASSVLHEQFF. The CDR3 bases are TGTGCCAGCAGTGTATTGCATGAGCAGTTCTTC.

V and J are TRBV18 and TRBJ2-2; D is unclear. The V end was cut by 8 bases, the J end by 5 bases, with 6 bases between. Germline CDR1 is KGHSH and CDR2 is LQKENI. This CDR3 contains 11 residues. In nucleotides, the CDR3 is TGTGCCAGCGGGGTGACCGGGGAGCTGTTTTTT. This sequence encodes CASGVTGELFF. Looking up the rest from reference TRBV18 and TRBJ2-2 gives the full variable domain: NAGVMQNPRHLVRRRGQEARLRCSPMKGHSHVYWYRQLPEEGLKFMVYLQKENIIDESGMPKERFSAEFPKEGPSILRIQQVVRGDSAAYFCASGVTGELFFGEGSRLTVL.

This clone is a singleton in its sample. The genes are TRBV7-7 and TRBJ2-2; no definite D call. The CDR3 consists of 13 residues. V was shortened by 5 bases and J by 6 bases, with 10 bases between the two germline ends. Per germline, CDR1 SSHAT and CDR2 FNYEAQ (reference sequence). This CDR3 is CASSPDAAGELFF. CDR3 DNA sequence: TGTGCCAGCAGCCCGGACGCGGCCGGGGAGCTGTTTTTT.

The V call is TRBV29-1, the J call TRBJ2-1; the D gene is possibly TRBD1 (6 bases). V lost 4 bases and J lost 7, with 11 bases in between. Germline CDR1 reads SQVTM; CDR2 reads ANQGSEA. The CDR3 loop spans 12 amino acids. The CDR3 protein is CSVVKGVNEQFF. CDR3 in DNA: TGCAGCGTTGTCAAGGGGGTAAATGAGCAGTTCTTC.

This clone was seen a few times. The chain joins TRBV7-2 to TRBJ2-3; D possibly corresponds to TRBD2 (6 bases). CDR1 and CDR2 (germline): SGHTA, FQGNSA. V lost 2 bases and J 0 bases, leaving 15 bases between the germline ends. The CDR3 is made up of 17 amino acids. The CDR3 coding sequence is TGTGCCAGCAGCTTAAGACTAGTACCAGCTAGCACAGATACGCAGTATTTT. Translated, it gives CASSLRLVPASTDTQYF. Drawing the rest from reference TRBV7-2 and TRBJ2-3, the complete variable domain is GAGVSQSPSNKVTEKGKDVELRCDPISGHTALYWYRQSLGQGLEFLIYFQGNSAPDKSGLPSDRFSAERTGGSVSTLTIQRTQQEDSAVYLCASSLRLVPASTDTQYFGPGTRLTVL.

The chain carries TRBV18 and TRBJ2-3; 8 bases align to TRBD2. The length of the CDR3 is 14 residues. Germline V gene data show CDR1 as KGHSH and CDR2 as LQKENI. Trimming removed 11 bases from V and 3 bases from J; junction bases left unmatched: 10. In DNA form, the CDR3 reads TGTGCCGGTCAGAAGGGCGGGAGGACAGATACGCAGTATTTT. Its translation: CAGQKGGRTDTQYF. Supplemented by reference TRBV18 and TRBJ2-3, the full variable domain reads NAGVMQNPRHLVRRRGQEARLRCSPMKGHSHVYWYRQLPEEGLKFMVYLQKENIIDESGMPKERFSAEFPKEGPSILRIQQVVRGDSAAYFCAGQKGGRTDTQYFGPGTRLTVL.

The CDR3 DNA follows: TGTGCCAGCAGCGTCAGGGGGCTAGAGAACACCGGGGAGCTGTTTTTT. It translates to CASSVRGLENTGELFF. The V and J genes are TRBV11-2 and TRBJ2-2; TRBD1 matches at 8 bases. Losses at the gene ends were 5 bases for V and 1 base for J; bases not matched to a gene: 6. The CDR3 extends over 16 amino acids. Per the germline V gene, CDR1 is SGHAT and CDR2 is FQNNGV.

The chain links TRBV4-2 to TRBJ2-7; D call uncertain. Germline lookup yields CDR1 LGHNA and CDR2 YNFKEQ. The ends were cut back, 0 bases at V and 0 bases at J, with 6 bases in the middle. The CDR3 has 14 residues. The CDR3 region has the DNA TGTGCCAGCAGCCAAGAGAGTGTCTCCTACGAGCAGTACTTC. It yields the protein CASSQESVSYEQYF.

The rearrangement uses TRBV28 and TRBJ2-1, with 8 bases aligning to TRBD2. The germline CDR1 and CDR2 sequences are MDHEN and SYDVKM. The CDR3 has 13 residues. Losses at the gene ends were 7 bases for V and 10 bases for J; bases not matched to a gene: 9. The CDR3 nucleotides are TGTGCCAGCACCATCATTAGCGGGAAAGAGCAGTTCTTC. This codes for CASTIISGKEQFF.

The chain carries TRBV12-5 and TRBJ2-5; weak D call: TRBD2 (6 bases). Trimming took off 6 bases at V and 5 bases at J, with 19 bases between the two ends. The CDR3 is 15 residues long. Germline CDR1 is LGHNT and CDR2 is FRNRAP. CDR3 nucleotides: TGTGCTAGTGGCCCGGCCGGCGGGACCGCCGAGACCCAGTACTTC. Protein sequence: CASGPAGGTAETQYF. Full variable domain (rest looked up from reference TRBV12-5 and TRBJ2-5): DARVTQTPRHKVTEMGQEVTMRCQPILGHNTVFWYRQTMMQGLELLAYFRNRAPLDDSGMPKDRFSAEMPDATLATLKIQPSEPRDSAVYFCASGPAGGTAETQYFGPGTRLLVL.

This clone has only a few counts. This sequence joins TRBV7-9 and TRBJ1-2; no definite D call. V lost 4 bases and J lost 8, with 14 bases in between. Germline lookup yields CDR1 SEHNR and CDR2 FQNEAQ (reference sequence). This CDR3 is built from 13 residues. CDR3 sequence reads: CASSSEGGGGYTF. The CDR3 coding sequence is TGTGCCAGCAGCTCAGAAGGAGGTGGGGGCTACACCTTC.

The V gene is TRBV28, the J gene TRBJ2-5; no definite D call. V dropped 3 bases and J dropped 3 bases, with 14 bases sitting between them. CDR1 MDHEN and CDR2 SYDVKM come from the germline V gene. The CDR3 runs to 15 residues. CDR3 nucleotides: TGTGCCAGCAGTTTTTGGTCCGACGGTGAAGAGACCCAGTACTTC. Amino acids: CASSFWSDGEETQYF.

This clone was counted once. CDR3 sequence reads: CASSSPGLAGGQFF. CDR3 DNA: TGTGCCAGCAGCTCTCCGGGACTAGCGGGAGGTCAGTTCTTC. The V gene is TRBV11-2, the J gene TRBJ2-1; TRBD2 aligns across 15 bases. Trimming cost V 4 bases and J 13 bases; bases outside gene matches: 5. Germline CDR1 reads SGHAT; CDR2 reads FQNNGV. The CDR3 sequence is 14 residues long.